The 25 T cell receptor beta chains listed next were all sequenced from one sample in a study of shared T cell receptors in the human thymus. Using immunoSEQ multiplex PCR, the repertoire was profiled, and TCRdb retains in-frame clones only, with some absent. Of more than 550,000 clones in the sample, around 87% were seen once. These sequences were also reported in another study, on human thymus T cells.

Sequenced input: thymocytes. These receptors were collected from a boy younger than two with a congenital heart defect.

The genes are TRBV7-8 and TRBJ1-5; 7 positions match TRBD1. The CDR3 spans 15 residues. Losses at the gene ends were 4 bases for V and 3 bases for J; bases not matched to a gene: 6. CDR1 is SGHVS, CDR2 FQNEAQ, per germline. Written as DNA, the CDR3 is TGTGCCAGCAGCTCCACAGACAGGGACAATCAGCCCCAGCATTTT. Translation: CASSSTDRDNQPQHF.

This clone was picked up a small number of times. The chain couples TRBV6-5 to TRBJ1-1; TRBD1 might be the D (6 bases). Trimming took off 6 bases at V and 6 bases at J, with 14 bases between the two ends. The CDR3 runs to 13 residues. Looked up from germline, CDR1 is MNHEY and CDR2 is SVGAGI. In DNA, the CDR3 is TGTGCCAGCAGATCCACAGGGAGAGCTGAAGCTTTCTTT. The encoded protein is CASRSTGRAEAFF.

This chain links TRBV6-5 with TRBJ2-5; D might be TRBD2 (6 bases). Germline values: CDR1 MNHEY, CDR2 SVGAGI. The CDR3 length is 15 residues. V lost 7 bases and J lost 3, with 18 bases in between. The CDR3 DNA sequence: TGTGCCAGCACTCTACGCCAGGAGCGGGAAGAGACCCAGTACTTC. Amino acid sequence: CASTLRQEREETQYF.

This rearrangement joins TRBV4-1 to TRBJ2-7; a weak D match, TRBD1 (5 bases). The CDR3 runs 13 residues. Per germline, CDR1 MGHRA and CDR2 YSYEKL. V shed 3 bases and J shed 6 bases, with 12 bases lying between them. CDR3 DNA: TGCGCCAGCAGCCATACTTCAGGGTCCGAGCAGTACTTC. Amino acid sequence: CASSHTSGSEQYF.

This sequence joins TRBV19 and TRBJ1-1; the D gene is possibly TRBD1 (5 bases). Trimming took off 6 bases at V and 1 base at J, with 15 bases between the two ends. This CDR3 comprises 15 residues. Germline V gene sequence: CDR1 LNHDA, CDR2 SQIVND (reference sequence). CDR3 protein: CASRLHRKTNTEAFF. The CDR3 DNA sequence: TGTGCCAGTAGGTTACACAGGAAGACGAACACTGAAGCTTTCTTT.

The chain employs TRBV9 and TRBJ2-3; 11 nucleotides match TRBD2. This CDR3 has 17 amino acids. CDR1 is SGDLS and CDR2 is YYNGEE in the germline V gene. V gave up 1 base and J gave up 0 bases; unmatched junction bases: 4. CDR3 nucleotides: TGTGCCAGCAGCGTAACTAGCGGGGGCCCAAGCACAGATACGCAGTATTTT. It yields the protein CASSVTSGGPSTDTQYF.

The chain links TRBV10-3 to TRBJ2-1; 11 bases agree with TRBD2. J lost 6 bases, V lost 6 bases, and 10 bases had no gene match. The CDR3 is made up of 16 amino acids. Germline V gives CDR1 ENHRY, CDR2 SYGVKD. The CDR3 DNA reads TGTGCCATCAGGTTAGAGACTAGCGGGGAGAGCAATGAGCAGTTCTTC. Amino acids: CAIRLETSGESNEQFF.

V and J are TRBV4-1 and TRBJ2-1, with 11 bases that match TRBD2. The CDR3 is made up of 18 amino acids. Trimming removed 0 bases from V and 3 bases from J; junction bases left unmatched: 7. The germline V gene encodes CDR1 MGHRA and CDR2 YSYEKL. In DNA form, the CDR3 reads TGCGCCAGCAGCCAAGATTTGATTACTAGCGGGGGCTACAATGAGCAGTTCTTC. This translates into CASSQDLITSGGYNEQFF.

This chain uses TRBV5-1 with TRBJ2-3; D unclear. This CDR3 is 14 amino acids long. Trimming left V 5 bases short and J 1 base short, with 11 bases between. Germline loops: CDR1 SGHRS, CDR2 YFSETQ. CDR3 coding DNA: TGCGCCAGCAGTTCCAACACACGCACAGATACGCAGTATTTT. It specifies CASSSNTRTDTQYF.

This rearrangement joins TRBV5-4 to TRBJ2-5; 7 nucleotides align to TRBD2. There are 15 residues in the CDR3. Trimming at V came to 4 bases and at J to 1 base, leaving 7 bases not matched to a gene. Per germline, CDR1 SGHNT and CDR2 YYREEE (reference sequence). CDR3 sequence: CASSRLTGGQETQYF. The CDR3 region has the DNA TGTGCCAGCAGCCGTTTGACGGGGGGCCAAGAGACCCAGTACTTC.

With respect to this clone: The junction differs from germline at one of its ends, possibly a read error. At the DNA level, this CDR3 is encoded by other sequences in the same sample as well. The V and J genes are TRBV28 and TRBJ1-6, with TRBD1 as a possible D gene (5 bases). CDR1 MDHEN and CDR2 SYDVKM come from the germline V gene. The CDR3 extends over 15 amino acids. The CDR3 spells CASSFRRGNNSPLHF. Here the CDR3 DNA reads TGTGCCAGCAGTTTTCGGAGGGGTAATAATTCCCCCCTCCACTTT.

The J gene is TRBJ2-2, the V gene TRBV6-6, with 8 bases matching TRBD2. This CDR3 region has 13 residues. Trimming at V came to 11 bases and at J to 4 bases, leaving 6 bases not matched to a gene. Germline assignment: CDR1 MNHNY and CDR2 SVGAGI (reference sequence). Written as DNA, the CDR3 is TGTGCCGCACGGGGGGGAGGCACCGGGGAGCTGTTTTTT. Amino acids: CAARGGGTGELFF.

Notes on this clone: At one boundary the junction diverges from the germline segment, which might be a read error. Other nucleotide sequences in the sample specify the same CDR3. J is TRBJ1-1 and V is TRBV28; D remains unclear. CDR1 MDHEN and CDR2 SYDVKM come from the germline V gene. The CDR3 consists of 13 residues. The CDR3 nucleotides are TGTGCTAGCACTAACCTAGTGGACACTGAAGCTTTCTTT. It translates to CASTNLVDTEAFF.

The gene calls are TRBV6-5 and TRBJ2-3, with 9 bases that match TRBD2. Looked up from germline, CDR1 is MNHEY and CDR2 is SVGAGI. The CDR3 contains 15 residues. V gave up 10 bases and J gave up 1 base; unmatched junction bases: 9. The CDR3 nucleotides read TGTGCCACCACACCCATAGCGGGAGGCACAGATACGCAGTATTTT. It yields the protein CATTPIAGGTDTQYF.

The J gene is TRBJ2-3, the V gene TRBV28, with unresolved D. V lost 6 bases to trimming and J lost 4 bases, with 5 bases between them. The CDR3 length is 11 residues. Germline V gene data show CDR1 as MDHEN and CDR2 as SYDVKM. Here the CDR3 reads CASSLPDTQYF. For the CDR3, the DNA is TGTGCCAGCAGCCTACCAGATACGCAGTATTTT.

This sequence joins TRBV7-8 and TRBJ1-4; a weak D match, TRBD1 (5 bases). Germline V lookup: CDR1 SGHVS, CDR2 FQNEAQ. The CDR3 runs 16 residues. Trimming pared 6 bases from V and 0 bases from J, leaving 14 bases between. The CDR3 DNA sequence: TGTGCCAGCAGTCGGGTAGGGGCAGCAACTAATGAAAAACTGTTTTTT. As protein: CASSRVGAATNEKLFF.

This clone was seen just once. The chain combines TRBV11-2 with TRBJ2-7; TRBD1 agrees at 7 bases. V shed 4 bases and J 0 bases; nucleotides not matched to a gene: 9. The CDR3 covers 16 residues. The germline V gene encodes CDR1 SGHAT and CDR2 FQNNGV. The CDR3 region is CASSSPRDSLSYEQYF. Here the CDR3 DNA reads TGTGCCAGCAGCTCCCCTCGGGACAGCCTCTCCTACGAGCAGTACTTC.

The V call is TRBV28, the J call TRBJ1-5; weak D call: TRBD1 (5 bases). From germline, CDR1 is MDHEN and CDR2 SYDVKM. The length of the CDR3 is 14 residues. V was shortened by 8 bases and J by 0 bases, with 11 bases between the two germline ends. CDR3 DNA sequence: TGTGCCAGCGGGGGGAGCCCTAGCAATCAGCCCCAGCATTTT. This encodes CASGGSPSNQPQHF. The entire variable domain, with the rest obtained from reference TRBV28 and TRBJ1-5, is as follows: DVKVTQSSRYLVKRTGEKVFLECVQDMDHENMFWYRQDPGLGLRLIYFSYDVKMKEKGDIPEGYSVSREKKERFSLILESASTNQTSMYLCASGGSPSNQPQHFGDGTRLSIL.

In DNA, the CDR3 is TGTGCCAGCTCGACTGTCTTAGGCACAGATACGCAGTATTTT. Its protein is CASSTVLGTDTQYF. The rearrangement joins TRBV5-8 to TRBJ2-3; D gene uncertain. V was cut by 7 bases and J by 1 base, with 13 bases left in between. Per the germline V gene, CDR1 is SGHTS and CDR2 is YDEGEE. The CDR3 totals 14 residues.

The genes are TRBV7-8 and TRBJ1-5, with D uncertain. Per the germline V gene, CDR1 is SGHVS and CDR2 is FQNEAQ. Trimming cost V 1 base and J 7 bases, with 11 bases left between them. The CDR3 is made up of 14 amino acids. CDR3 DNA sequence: TGTGCCAGCAGCTTAGGGTTTGCAGGACAGCCCCAGCATTTT. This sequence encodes CASSLGFAGQPQHF.

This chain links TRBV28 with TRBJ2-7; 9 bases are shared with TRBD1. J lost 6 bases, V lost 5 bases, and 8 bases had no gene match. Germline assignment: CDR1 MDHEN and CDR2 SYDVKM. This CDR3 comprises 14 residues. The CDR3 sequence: CASSLDRGSGEQYF. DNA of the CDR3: TGTGCCAGCAGTCTCGACAGGGGGTCGGGCGAGCAGTACTTC.

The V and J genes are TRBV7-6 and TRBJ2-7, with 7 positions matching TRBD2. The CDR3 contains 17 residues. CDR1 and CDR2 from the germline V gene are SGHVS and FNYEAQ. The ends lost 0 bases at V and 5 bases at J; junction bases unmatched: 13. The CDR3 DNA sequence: TGTGCCAGCAGCTTAGCGGCCGGGACTACCGGGAACAACGAGCAGTACTTC. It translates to CASSLAAGTTGNNEQYF. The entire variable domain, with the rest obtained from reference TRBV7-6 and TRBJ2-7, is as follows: GAGVSQSPRYKVTKRGQDVALRCDPISGHVSLYWYRQALGQGPEFLTYFNYEAQQDKSGLPNDRFSAERPEGSISTLTIQRTEQRDSAMYRCASSLAAGTTGNNEQYFGPGTRLTVT.

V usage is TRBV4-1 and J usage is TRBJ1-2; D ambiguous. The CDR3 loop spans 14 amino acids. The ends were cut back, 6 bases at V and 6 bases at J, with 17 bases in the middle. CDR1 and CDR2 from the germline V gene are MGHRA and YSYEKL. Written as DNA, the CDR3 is TGCGCCAGCAGAACAGAGGGTTGGCCACATGGCTACACCTTC. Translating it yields CASRTEGWPHGYTF.

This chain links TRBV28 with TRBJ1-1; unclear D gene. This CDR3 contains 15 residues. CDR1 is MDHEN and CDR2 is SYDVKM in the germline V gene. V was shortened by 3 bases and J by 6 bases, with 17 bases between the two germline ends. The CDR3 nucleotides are TGTGCCAGCAGTTTTCAGGTACCGGGAAGAGCTGAAGCTTTCTTT. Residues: CASSFQVPGRAEAFF.

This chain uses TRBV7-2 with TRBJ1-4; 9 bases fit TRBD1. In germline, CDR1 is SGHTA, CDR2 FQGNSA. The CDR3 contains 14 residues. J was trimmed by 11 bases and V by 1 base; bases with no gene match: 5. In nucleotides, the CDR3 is TGTGCCAGCAGCTTAGTGACAGGGGGGAAGAAACTGTTTTTT. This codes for CASSLVTGGKKLFF. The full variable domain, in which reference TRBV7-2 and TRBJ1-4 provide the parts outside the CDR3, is GAGVSQSPSNKVTEKGKDVELRCDPISGHTALYWYRQSLGQGLEFLIYFQGNSAPDKSGLPSDRFSAERTGGSVSTLTIQRTQQEDSAVYLCASSLVTGGKKLFFGSGTQLSVL.